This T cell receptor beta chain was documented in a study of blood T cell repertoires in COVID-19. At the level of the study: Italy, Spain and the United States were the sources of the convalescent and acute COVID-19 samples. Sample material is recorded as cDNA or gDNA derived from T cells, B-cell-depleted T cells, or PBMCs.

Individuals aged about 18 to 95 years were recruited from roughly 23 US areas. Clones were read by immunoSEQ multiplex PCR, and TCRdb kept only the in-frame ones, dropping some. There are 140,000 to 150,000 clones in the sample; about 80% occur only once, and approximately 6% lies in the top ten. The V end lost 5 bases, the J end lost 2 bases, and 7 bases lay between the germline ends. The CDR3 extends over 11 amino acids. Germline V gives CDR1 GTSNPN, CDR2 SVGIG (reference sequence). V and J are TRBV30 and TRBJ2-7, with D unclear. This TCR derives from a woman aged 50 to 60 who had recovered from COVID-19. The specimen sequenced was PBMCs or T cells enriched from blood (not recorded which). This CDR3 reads CAWVEPYEQYF. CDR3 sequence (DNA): TGTGCCTGGGTAGAACCCTACGAGCAGTACTTC.